Here is one TCR beta chain with its context. This clonotype was recorded many times. This clone's antigen is unknown. No base quality information exists; no much larger clone differs at one position. From its cysteine to its phenylalanine, the CDR3 spans 14 amino acids. The entry retains the CDR3 DNA only, 42 bases that are in frame from base 1. The germline V gene (reference sequence) specifies DFQATT as CDR1 and SNEGSKA as CDR2. V and J lose 0 bases and 8 bases, and a span of 13 bases separates them. These data come from a study of Graves' ophthalmopathy and Graves' hyperthyroidism (dated by TCRdb to between 2018 and 2020). With regard to the full study: Stable hyperthyroidism was defined as no progression to ophthalmopathy within 18 months of follow-up. The study used signatures of the TCR beta repertoire to tell Graves' ophthalmopathy apart from Graves' hyperthyroidism and to predict which patients would progress to ophthalmopathy. In total, 135 blood samples were TCR-sequenced: 40 to 45 ophthalmopathy, approximately 75 hyperthyroidism and about 17 hyperthyroidism-to-ophthalmopathy patients. To explore V-J signatures distinguishing ophthalmopathy from hyperthyroidism, a discovery set of some 100 patients (roughly 44 ophthalmopathy, 57 stable hyperthyroidism) was enrolled. The independent validation cohort included roughly 19 hyperthyroidism patients plus 17 patients who later progressed from hyperthyroidism to ophthalmopathy. In roughly 6 hyperthyroidism patients, T-cell repertoires of thyroid tissue and blood were compared. Once sampling was done, hyperthyroidism patients were given methimazole at a starting dose of 30 mg daily, while ophthalmopathy patients were given high-dose intravenous methylprednisolone. The paper as a whole reports these results and caveats: Most expanded thyroid clonotypes with a frequency above 0.001 also appeared in blood, which suggests that blood repertoires may reflect the immune response in the thyroid. In validation, the model predicted ophthalmopathy progression with about 70% sensitivity and around 72% specificity; more than ten predicted patients were CT-confirmed with GO in a median of about 7.1 months. In cross-validation, the 13-signature model distinguished ophthalmopathy from stable hyperthyroidism with 85% to 90% sensitivity and about 84% specificity, and in the test set the corresponding values were about 80% and 75%. No statistical method was used to predetermine the sample size, and group allocation was not hidden from the investigators.

Hyperthyroidism patients were newly diagnosed, were aged 18 to 65 years, and had a disease duration under 2 months. Patients were excluded if they had other autoimmune diseases, uncontrolled infections, pregnancy or lactation. Clinical symptoms, serum thyroxine, TRAb, thyroid ultrasound and orbital computed tomography formed the basis of the diagnosis. Total RNA was extracted using Trizol reagent, and RNA quality was checked on an Agilent 2100 Bioanalyzer. For repertoire sequencing, the TCR beta CDR3 regions were amplified from RNA transcripts. A first-round RT-PCR used HTBI primers with the Qiagen OneStep RT-PCR kit, followed by a second-round multiplex PCR, size selection and purification. The libraries underwent paired-end sequencing with 100 bp reads on an Illumina HiSeq2000. The published analysis was carried out like this. SOAPnuke was used to process the reads, throwing out any read that had adapters, had uncalled bases, had a mean Phred below 15, or lacked an exact constant-primer or identifier match. COPE v1.2.5 was used to merge high-quality paired reads. Clonotypes were defined as unique nucleotide sequences and were aligned to IMGT TRB V, D and J references using MiTCR v1.1. Analysis was restricted to V-J combinations with a frequency above 0.0001, which covered roughly 99% of repertoires. For each V-J combination, a TCR clonal expansion and chaos score was defined as the ratio of F50 clonal expansion to chaos observed in the TCRdist matrix. Welch's t-statistics and random forest were used to narrow the features down to around twelve V-J combinations, which were then fed into a naive Bayes classifier. The similarity between thyroid and blood repertoires was quantified using the Morisita-Horn index. TCRdb applied fastp at Q25 and MiXCR to the public reads, then kept only in-frame beta chains. Identical CDR3 proteins give one entry, which carries the most common genes and DNA. TCRdb's processing, not the authors', yielded these V and J calls. This sample comprises 500,000 to 700,000 distinct CDR3 sequences, 39% of them detected only once. The top ten hold about 4.2% of the sample.

The chain joins TRBV20-1 to TRBJ1-4, with a weak D call of TRBD1 (5 bases match). Sample: peripheral blood or thyroid tissue (not recorded which). The TCR originated in an adult man with Graves' hyperthyroidism. The nucleotides are TGCAGTGCTAGAGATCAAGGGGTTCGGGAAAAACTGTTTTTT. Translation gives CSARDQGVREKLFF.